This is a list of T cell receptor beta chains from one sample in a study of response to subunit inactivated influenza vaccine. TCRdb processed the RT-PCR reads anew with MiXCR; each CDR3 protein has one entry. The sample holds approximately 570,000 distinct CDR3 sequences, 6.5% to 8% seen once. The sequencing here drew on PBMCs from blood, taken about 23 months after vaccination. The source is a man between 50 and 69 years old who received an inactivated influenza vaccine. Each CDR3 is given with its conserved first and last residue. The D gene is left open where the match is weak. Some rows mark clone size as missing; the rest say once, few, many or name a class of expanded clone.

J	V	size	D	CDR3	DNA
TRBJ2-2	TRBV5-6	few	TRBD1	CASSPGTGLTGELFF	TGTGCCAGCAGCCCCGGGACAGGACTGACCGGGGAGCTGTTTTTT
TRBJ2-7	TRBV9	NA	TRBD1	CASSPRDSYEQYF	TGTGCCAGCAGCCCCCGGGACAGCTACGAGCAGTACTTC
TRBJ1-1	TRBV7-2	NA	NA	CASSLLGPPAAFF	TGTGCCAGCAGCCTACTGGGCCCTCCTGCAGCTTTCTTT
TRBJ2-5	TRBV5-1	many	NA	CASSYGNRETQYF	TGCGCCAGCAGCTATGGGAATAGGGAGACCCAGTACTTC
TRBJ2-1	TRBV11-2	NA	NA	CASSLQENNEQFF	TGTGCCAGCAGCTTACAGGAGAACAATGAGCAGTTCTTC
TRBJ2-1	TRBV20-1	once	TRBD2	CSARSPGLAGGKSYNEQFF	TGCAGTGCTCGTTCTCCGGGCTTAGCGGGGGGAAAATCCTACAATGAGCAGTTCTTC
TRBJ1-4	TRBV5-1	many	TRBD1	CASSLDRGPARNEKLFF	TGCGCCAGCAGCCTGGACAGGGGGCCGGCGCGGAATGAAAAACTGTTTTTT
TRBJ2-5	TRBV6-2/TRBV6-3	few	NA	CASSYSKGTQYF	TGTGCCAGCAGTTACTCGAAGGGGACCCAGTACTTC
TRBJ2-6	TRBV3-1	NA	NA	CASSQGRYPGANVLTF	TGTGCCAGCAGCCAAGGCCGGTATCCTGGGGCCAACGTCCTGACTTTC
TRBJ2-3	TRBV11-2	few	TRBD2	CASSRTSGRAPPDTQYF	TGTGCCAGCAGCAGGACTAGCGGGAGGGCTCCGCCAGATACGCAGTATTTT
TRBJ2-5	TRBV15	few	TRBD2	CATSRVGGQETQYF	TGTGCCACCAGCAGAGTGGGAGGGCAAGAGACCCAGTACTTC
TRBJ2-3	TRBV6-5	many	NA	CASSYQLGDTQYF	TGTGCCAGCAGTTACCAACTAGGAGATACGCAGTATTTT
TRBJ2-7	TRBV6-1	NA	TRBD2	CASSIGTSGGPYEQYF	TGTGCCAGCAGTATCGGGACTAGCGGAGGACCCTACGAGCAGTACTTC
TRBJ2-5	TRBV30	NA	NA	CAWTLHGGETQYF	TGTGCCTGGACCCTCCACGGGGGAGAGACCCAGTACTTC
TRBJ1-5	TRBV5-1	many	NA	CASSLVSGNQPQHF	TGCGCCAGCAGCTTGGTCTCAGGGAATCAGCCCCAGCATTTT
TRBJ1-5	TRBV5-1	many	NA	CASSPGVSEVQPQHF	TGCGCCAGCAGTCCTGGGGTGTCTGAAGTCCAGCCCCAGCATTTT
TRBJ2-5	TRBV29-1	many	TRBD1	CSVEEGQETYQETQYF	TGCAGCGTTGAAGAGGGACAGGAAACGTACCAAGAGACCCAGTACTTC
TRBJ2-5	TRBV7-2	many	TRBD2	CASSSTGTSRETQYF	TGTGCCAGCAGCTCTACCGGGACTAGCAGAGAGACCCAGTACTTC
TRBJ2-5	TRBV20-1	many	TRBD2	CSGWSSGGKTQYF	TGCAGTGGGTGGTCCAGCGGGGGAAAGACCCAGTACTTC
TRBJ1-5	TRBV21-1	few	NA	CASSKWARGGCKPQHF	TGTGCCAGCAGCAAATGGGCTAGAGGGGGGTGCAAGCCCCAGCATTTT
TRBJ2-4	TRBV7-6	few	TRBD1	CASSEGYGTGGLTRNIQYF	TGTGCCAGCAGCGAGGGATACGGGACAGGGGGATTGACGAGGAACATTCAGTACTTC
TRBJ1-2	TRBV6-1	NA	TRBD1	CASSASQGAGGYTF	TGTGCCAGCAGTGCAAGCCAGGGGGCGGGTGGCTACACCTTC
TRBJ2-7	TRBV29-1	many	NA	CSVHPGDSGEQYF	TGCAGCGTCCATCCCGGGGATTCGGGCGAGCAGTACTTC